This T cell receptor (beta chain) was found in a study of blood T cell repertoires in COVID-19. Original methodology: It was from reference gene primer amplification that nucleated cell counts were estimated. Profiling relied on immunoSEQ multiplex PCR, and the TCRdb table lists in-frame clones only, not all of them. The V and J calls and the clone size are those of that table, but D and trimming were determined from the DNA. The repertoire holds tens of thousands of clones, with roughly 88% as singletons. The source of this sequence is an older woman with COVID-19, enrolled during active disease. Sequencing was done on a sample of peripheral blood.

CDR3 sequence reads: CASSLETNYGYTF. In nucleotides, the CDR3 is TGTGCCAGCAGTTTGGAGACGAACTATGGCTACACCTTC. The genes are TRBV12-3 or TRBV12-4 and TRBJ1-2; D is unresolved. The CDR3 totals 13 residues. Between the trimmed V and J ends, which lost 3 bases and 2 bases, there was a span of 7 bases.